This TCR beta chain comes out of a study of blood T cell repertoires in COVID-19. Study-level background: There were acute and convalescent COVID-19 samples, and they came from the United States, Italy and Spain. Nucleic acid was either cDNA or gDNA, and it came from T cells, B-cell-depleted T cells, or PBMCs.

Only a few counts were recorded for this clone. Original analysis: It was from reference gene primer amplification that nucleated cell counts were estimated. Sequenced by immunoSEQ multiplex PCR; TCRdb stores in-frame clones only, minus some. That table furnishes V, J and clone size, whereas the DNA furnished D and trimming. This table has about 110,000 clones, about three quarters appearing once. The germline gives CDR1 SGHAT, CDR2 FQNNGV. CDR3 length: 13 amino acids. Deletions cut 2 bases from V and 6 bases from J, with 8 bases between. The origin of this receptor is a woman in her thirties or forties with acute or convalescent COVID-19. The chain couples TRBV11-2 to TRBJ2-1; no reliable D call. Sequencing used peripheral blood. CDR3: CASSLRLLNEQFF. The CDR3 bases are TGTGCCAGCAGCTTAAGACTCCTCAATGAGCAGTTCTTC.